The source of this TCR beta chain is a study of blood T cell repertoires in COVID-19. In the study overall: T cells, B-cell-depleted T cells, or PBMCs supplied cDNA or gDNA.

The germline V and J ends were trimmed by 6 bases and 2 bases, with 14 bases remaining between them. Germline lookup yields CDR1 MNHEY and CDR2 SVGAGI. The length of the CDR3 is 14 residues. In the original processing: Estimated nucleated cell counts came from reference gene primer amplification. Profiling relied on immunoSEQ multiplex PCR, and the TCRdb table lists in-frame clones only, not all of them. D and trimming were read from the DNA, whereas the V and J calls and clone size are those reported in that table. The profile shows about 300,000 clones, 86% of them singletons. The sample comprised peripheral blood. This clonotype was sampled from a woman between 50 and 59 years old with acute or convalescent COVID-19. The chain couples TRBV6-5 to TRBJ2-7, with TRBD1 as a possible D gene (6 bases). The CDR3: CASSPQGTTYEQYF. The CDR3 nucleotides read TGTGCCAGCAGCCCACAGGGTACAACCTACGAGCAGTACTTC.